This TCR beta chain was identified during a study of cytomegalovirus exposure and HLA in healthy donors. Findings of the study overall: Later analysis revealed greater clonal expansion in HLA-associated TCR beta chains than in equally common others. TRBV6-2, TRBV6-3 and some other V segments were unresolvable in 87-base-pair reads. Reports state that TCR beta sequences accurately predicted most subjects' HLA-A and HLA-B alleles.

Vbeta (60) and Jbeta (13) primers were used in the PCR. Profiling relied on immunoSEQ multiplex PCR, and the TCRdb table lists in-frame clones only, not all of them. Among tens of thousands of clones listed, 65% to 85% were seen once. CDR1 and CDR2 (germline): PRHDT, FYEKMQ (reference sequence). The CDR3 consists of 17 residues. V lost 5 bases, J lost 5 bases, and 13 bases stayed unmatched. There were likely unrecorded immune exposures, though donors were nominally healthy when sampled. This clone came up a few times. Its target is unknown. The rearrangement links TRBV13 to TRBJ2-2, with 8 bases that match TRBD1. The sequence came from a woman in her twenties or thirties in good health and CMV-seropositive. Material: PBMCs. The CDR3 DNA reads TGTGCCAGCAGCCTGAGGCCATCGGACAGGGCTACCGGGGAGCTGTTTTTT. This gives the protein CASSLRPSDRATGELFF.